The 13 T cell receptor beta chains below come from one sample, sequenced in a study of low-dose radiotherapy and immunotherapy resistance in tumors. The sample's time point: after trial treatment. Described treatment: LDRT plus nivolumab, ipilimumab, low-dose cyclophosphamide and aspirin (RACIN trial). TCR amplification involved about 20 PCR cycles with a constant-region primer and V-primer adapter. MiXCR, applied by TCRdb to the reads, yields one record per CDR3 protein. This sample carries around 57,000 distinct CDR3 sequences, around 34% of them seen once, and the ten largest clones take 7% to 10%. The sequencing used PBMCs, collected after low-dose radiotherapy plus immunotherapy. The receptors stem from a male donor with rectosigmoid adenocarcinoma.

This clonotype appeared many times. The chain uses TRBV11-2 and TRBJ2-5; 10 bases match TRBD1. The CDR3 spans 14 residues. Germline V gives CDR1 SGHAT, CDR2 FQNNGV. With 4 bases clipped from V and 6 bases from J, the junction kept 5 bases outside the gene matches. The CDR3: CASSSGTGEKTQYF. CDR3 nucleotides: TGTGCCAGCAGCTCCGGGACAGGGGAAAAGACCCAGTACTTC.

In this sample, this clonotype turned up many times. The V and J genes are TRBV28 and TRBJ2-7; a possible D gene is TRBD1 (6 bases). The CDR3 extends over 13 amino acids. Germline V gives CDR1 MDHEN, CDR2 SYDVKM. Trimming removed 3 bases at V and 7 bases at J, with 13 bases between. The CDR3 DNA is TGTGCCAGCAGTTTTACAGGGCCACGGGAGCAGTACTTC. Protein: CASSFTGPREQYF.

In this sample, this clonotype turned up many times. This chain connects TRBV6-2 or TRBV6-3 to TRBJ2-5, with D perhaps matching TRBD1 (5 bases). The CDR3 loop spans 13 amino acids. Trimming stripped 5 bases from V and 4 bases from J, with 11 bases between. Per the germline V gene, CDR1 is MNHEY and CDR2 is SVGEGT. The CDR3 here is CASSPQGLETQYF. The CDR3 DNA reads TGTGCCAGCAGTCCCCAGGGTCTAGAGACCCAGTACTTC.

This clonotype came up many times. The J gene is TRBJ2-7, the V gene TRBV12-3 or TRBV12-4; a possible D gene is TRBD1 (5 bases). The CDR3 is made up of 12 amino acids. The germline V and J ends were trimmed by 5 bases and 6 bases, with 11 bases remaining between them. CDR3 protein: CASSPPQGEQYF. The CDR3 bases are TGTGCCAGCAGTCCCCCCCAGGGCGAGCAGTACTTC.

This clonotype was seen once. This chain joins TRBV29-1 and TRBJ2-7; D remains ambiguous. CDR1 SQVTM and CDR2 ANQGSEA come from the germline V gene. Trimming took 6 bases from V and 0 from J, leaving 15 bases between them. This CDR3 has 14 amino acids. This CDR3 is CSVVGVLSSYEQYF. The CDR3 DNA reads TGCAGCGTCGTTGGAGTTTTGAGCTCCTACGAGCAGTACTTC.

A word on this clonotype: Mismatch with germline at one junction end may stem from a read error. The gene calls are TRBV6-5 and TRBJ1-1; maybe TRBD1 (5 bases). The CDR3 spans 11 residues. Germline CDR1 reads MNHEY; CDR2 reads SVGAGI. CDR3 in DNA: TGTACCAGCAGTAAACGACAGGAAGCTTTCTTT. It codes for CTSSKRQEAFF.

The table lists this clonotype with many counts. The CDR3 DNA reads as TGTGCCAGCAGTTCGTTAGGGCGGGGGGGCCGCATTTTTAGGGAGCAGTTCTTC. Translated: CASSSLGRGGRIFREQFF. V gene TRBV6-2 or TRBV6-3 combines with J gene TRBJ2-1; TRBD2 matches 9 bases. CDR1 is MNHEY and CDR2 is SVGEGT in the germline V gene. The trim removed 4 bases at V and 10 bases at J, leaving 20 bases unmatched. This CDR3 is built from 18 residues.

The chain joins TRBV7-2 to TRBJ2-1; D might be TRBD2 (5 bases). The V gene's germline CDR1 is SGHTA and CDR2 FQGNSA. The ends were cut back, 5 bases at V and 5 bases at J, with 10 bases in the middle. The CDR3 has 13 residues. CDR3 bases: TGTGCCAGCAGCCAACTAGAGGACAATGAGCAGTTCTTC. This translates into CASSQLEDNEQFF.

The chain uses TRBV6-2 or TRBV6-3 and TRBJ2-1; D remains unclear. The germline V and J ends were trimmed by 6 bases and 1 base, with 10 bases remaining between them. Germline V CDR1 and CDR2: MNHEY, SVGEGT. This CDR3 region has 14 residues. The CDR3 sequence: CASRNSPSYNEQFF. The CDR3 bases are TGTGCCAGCAGGAATTCGCCTTCCTACAATGAGCAGTTCTTC.

Comments on this clonotype: One base separates it from a far larger clone, so it is likely a read error. This chain uses TRBV23-1 with TRBJ2-5; a weak D match, TRBD2 (6 bases). TRBV23-1 belongs to the ORF category, with a function that is uncertain. V was cut by 0 bases and J by 11 bases, with 16 bases left in between. The CDR3 has 14 residues. The CDR3, as DNA: TGCGCCAGCAGTCAATCGATCGGAGGGGATGAGCAGTACTTC. It is translated as CASSQSIGGDEQYF.

In this sample, this clonotype turned up once. V and J are TRBV7-9 and TRBJ1-5; 7 positions match TRBD1. CDR3 length: 15 residues. Germline V lookup: CDR1 SEHNR, CDR2 FQNEAQ (reference sequence). V lost 5 bases to trimming and J lost 6 bases; unmatched junction nucleotides: 10. Here the CDR3 reads CASSPTGAGGQPQHF. CDR3 DNA sequence: TGTGCCAGCAGCCCCACAGGGGCGGGGGGTCAGCCCCAGCATTTT.

This clonotype was seen a few times. This rearrangement joins TRBV2 to TRBJ2-7; 7 bases agree with TRBD1. This CDR3 is built from 15 residues. Germline-derived CDR1 and CDR2 are SNHLY and FYNNEI. V gave up 4 bases and J gave up 1 base; unmatched junction bases: 7. The CDR3 DNA sequence: TGTGCCAGCAGTGCCGGCAGGGGGATTTCCTACGAGCAGTACTTC. The encoded protein is CASSAGRGISYEQYF.

Only one count was recorded for this clonotype. At one end, the junction sequence differs from germline, possibly due to a read error. V gene TRBV28 combines with J gene TRBJ2-2, with D possibly being TRBD2 (6 bases). Germline V lookup: CDR1 MDHEN, CDR2 SYDVKM. The CDR3 length is 16 residues. The chain's CDR3 is CASSPSPGGNTGELYF. The CDR3 nucleotides are TGTGCCAGCAGCCCCTCCCCCGGCGGGAACACCGGGGAGCTGTATTTT.